The 16 T cell receptor beta chains reported below all come from one sample, sequenced in a study of OX40 agonist ivuxolimab in advanced cancers. Using immunoSEQ multiplex PCR, the repertoire was profiled, and TCRdb retains in-frame clones only, with some absent. This table has more than 60,000 clones, about 77% appearing once. Sequenced material: CD4+ or CD8+ T cells sorted from blood, taken in a trial of the OX40 agonist ivuxolimab. These receptor sequences come from an adult with an advanced solid tumor such as melanoma, head and neck, liver or kidney cancer.

The rearrangement joins TRBV5-1 to TRBJ1-5, with D perhaps matching TRBD1 (5 bases). Germline CDR1 SGHRS, CDR2 YFSETQ. This CDR3 is built from 16 residues. The ends were cut back, 4 bases at V and 0 bases at J, with 14 bases in the middle. The CDR3 DNA reads as TGCGCCAGCAGCCCGGGGACCCTCTTTAGCAATCAGCCCCAGCATTTT. This gives the protein CASSPGTLFSNQPQHF. The variable domain in full, completed from reference TRBV5-1 and TRBJ1-5, reads KAGVTQTPRYLIKTRGQQVTLSCSPISGHRSVSWYQQTPGQGLQFLFEYFSETQRNKGNFPGRFSGRQFSNSRSEMNVSTLELGDSALYLCASSPGTLFSNQPQHFGDGTRLSIL.

This chain uses TRBV30 with TRBJ2-5; D may be TRBD1 (5 bases). Trimming stripped 2 bases from V and 5 bases from J, with 12 bases between. Germline V gene sequence: CDR1 GTSNPN, CDR2 SVGIG (reference sequence). This CDR3 comprises 13 residues. The CDR3 nucleotides are TGTGCCTGGAGTAGGCAGCGACAGGAGACCCAGTACTTC. Encoded protein: CAWSRQRQETQYF.

The V gene is TRBV11-3, the J gene TRBJ2-5; TRBD2 matches 7 bases. In germline, CDR1 is SGHNT, CDR2 YENEEA. The CDR3 loop spans 18 amino acids. Trimming took 7 bases from V and 4 from J; bases not matched to a gene: 21. This CDR3 is CASNHRTSNWGGGETQYF. For the CDR3, the DNA is TGTGCCAGCAACCACCGGACTAGTAACTGGGGGGGAGGAGAGACCCAGTACTTC.

The J gene is TRBJ1-6, the V gene TRBV30; 7 bases line up with TRBD1. J gave up 1 base and V 4 bases, and 7 bases lay outside the gene matches. The CDR3 is made up of 16 amino acids. Germline CDR1 and CDR2: GTSNPN and SVGIG (reference sequence). This CDR3 is CAWTKTGASYNSPLHF. CDR3 coding DNA: TGTGCCTGGACCAAAACAGGGGCATCCTATAATTCACCCCTCCACTTT.

The chain employs TRBV5-1 and TRBJ2-1, with TRBD2 matching over 15 bases. After removal of 4 bases from V and 0 bases from J, the junction contained 11 bases not matched to a gene. The length of the CDR3 is 20 residues. CDR1 SGHRS and CDR2 YFSETQ come from the germline V gene. The CDR3 region has the DNA TGCGCCAGCAGCGCCTCTACGGGACTAGCGGGGGGTAGCTCCTACAATGAGCAGTTCTTC. Amino acid sequence: CASSASTGLAGGSSYNEQFF.

The genes are TRBV7-6 and TRBJ2-1; 7 bases are a match to TRBD1. There are 14 residues in the CDR3. Per germline, CDR1 SGHVS and CDR2 FNYEAQ. V trimming: 0 bases; J trimming: 7 bases; junction bases outside the gene matches: 3. The CDR3 DNA is TGTGCCAGCAGCTTAGCGGCAGGGGGAAATGAGCAGTTCTTC. Amino acid sequence: CASSLAAGGNEQFF.

V is TRBV7-9 and J is TRBJ1-2; 7 nucleotides align to TRBD1. This CDR3 has 16 amino acids. Unmatched junction bases numbered 14, after V lost 5 bases and J lost 5 bases. The germline V gene has CDR1 SEHNR and CDR2 FQNEAQ (reference sequence). Here the CDR3 DNA reads TGTGCCAGCAGCCCTAGAGACGGACAGGTTCCTTATGGCTACACCTTC. Its protein is CASSPRDGQVPYGYTF. Complete variable domain (other parts from reference TRBV7-9 and TRBJ1-2): DTGVSQNPRHKITKRGQNVTFRCDPISEHNRLYWYRQTLGQGPEFLTYFQNEAQLEKSRLLSDRFSAERPKGSFSTLEIQRTEQGDSAMYLCASSPRDGQVPYGYTFGSGTRLTVV.

This clone showed up just once. J is TRBJ2-7 and V is TRBV6-6, with 7 bases lining up with TRBD2. The germline V gene has CDR1 MNHNY and CDR2 SVGAGI (reference sequence). The CDR3 extends over 15 amino acids. Unmatched junction bases numbered 8, after V lost 6 bases and J lost 0 bases. The CDR3 here is CASRIAGSNSYEQYF. For the CDR3, the DNA is TGTGCCAGCAGGATAGCGGGTTCAAACTCCTACGAGCAGTACTTC.

The chain couples TRBV11-3 to TRBJ2-7; TRBD1 agrees at 9 bases. The CDR3 sequence is 15 residues long. Losses at the gene ends were 5 bases for V and 6 bases for J; bases not matched to a gene: 11. Germline CDR1 is SGHNT and CDR2 is YENEEA. Here the CDR3 DNA reads TGTGCCAGCAGCCAAGGGGGGACAGGGAATGTCGAGCAGTACTTC. It encodes CASSQGGTGNVEQYF.

The chain combines TRBV5-4 with TRBJ2-5; 11 positions match TRBD2. CDR3 length equals 15 residues. Trimming cost V 3 bases and J 2 bases; bases outside gene matches: 3. Germline CDR1 SGHNT, CDR2 YYREEE (reference sequence). CDR3 loop: CASSSIAGGQETQYF. The CDR3 coding sequence is TGTGCCAGCAGCTCGATAGCGGGGGGGCAAGAGACCCAGTACTTC.

In this sample, this clone turned up a few times. This chain uses TRBV6-1 with TRBJ1-5; D is perhaps TRBD1 (6 bases). The CDR3 has 12 amino acids. The ends were cut back, 8 bases at V and 6 bases at J, with 11 bases in the middle. The germline CDR1 and CDR2 sequences are MNHNS and SASEGT. The CDR3 spells CASVGGGQPQHF. The CDR3 DNA reads TGTGCCAGCGTGGGGGGCGGTCAGCCCCAGCATTTT.

This chain uses TRBV6-5 with TRBJ2-1, with 14 positions matching TRBD2. CDR3 length: 14 residues. J gave up 12 bases and V 5 bases, and 6 bases lay outside the gene matches. Germline CDR1 MNHEY, CDR2 SVGAGI. This chain's CDR3 is CASSIGLAGGLQFF. In DNA form, the CDR3 reads TGTGCCAGCAGTATCGGACTAGCGGGAGGTCTGCAGTTCTTC.

In its sample, this clone was seen once. V gene TRBV5-1 combines with J gene TRBJ2-3; D may match TRBD1 or TRBD2 (5 bases each). The germline V gene encodes CDR1 SGHRS and CDR2 YFSETQ. CDR3 length equals 15 residues. V was clipped by 4 bases and J by 5 bases, with 17 bases between them. The CDR3 is CASSGGTGPGDTQYF. In DNA, the CDR3 is TGCGCCAGCAGCGGGGGAACAGGTCCGGGAGATACGCAGTATTTT.

The chain joins TRBV4-2 to TRBJ2-1; TRBD2 aligns across 7 bases. V was clipped by 2 bases and J by 5 bases; unmatched bases: 9. CDR3 length equals 16 residues. CDR1 is LGHNA, CDR2 YNFKEQ, per germline. DNA of the CDR3: TGTGCCAGCAGCCAACGAGCGGGGTACCAGGACAATGAGCAGTTCTTC. It encodes CASSQRAGYQDNEQFF.

The rearrangement joins TRBV6-1 to TRBJ2-3, with D perhaps matching TRBD1 (5 bases). The CDR3 has 16 residues. The V gene lost 0 bases and the J gene lost 0 bases, with 10 bases spanning the gap. Germline assignment: CDR1 MNHNS and CDR2 SASEGT. The CDR3 spells CASSEARTPSTDTQYF. The DNA of the CDR3 is TGTGCCAGCAGTGAAGCGAGGACACCAAGCACAGATACGCAGTATTTT.

The V and J genes are TRBV7-2 and TRBJ2-1; D remains ambiguous. CDR1 SGHTA and CDR2 FQGNSA come from the germline V gene. This CDR3 has 15 amino acids. The V gene lost 4 bases and the J gene lost 6 bases, with 16 bases spanning the gap. The CDR3 region is CASSSYLLGPNEQFF. The CDR3 nucleotides read TGTGCCAGCAGCTCCTACTTGCTAGGACCCAATGAGCAGTTCTTC. The complete variable domain, with remaining parts taken from reference TRBV7-2 and TRBJ2-1, reads GAGVSQSPSNKVTEKGKDVELRCDPISGHTALYWYRQSLGQGLEFLIYFQGNSAPDKSGLPSDRFSAERTGGSVSTLTIQRTQQEDSAVYLCASSSYLLGPNEQFFGPGTRLTVL.